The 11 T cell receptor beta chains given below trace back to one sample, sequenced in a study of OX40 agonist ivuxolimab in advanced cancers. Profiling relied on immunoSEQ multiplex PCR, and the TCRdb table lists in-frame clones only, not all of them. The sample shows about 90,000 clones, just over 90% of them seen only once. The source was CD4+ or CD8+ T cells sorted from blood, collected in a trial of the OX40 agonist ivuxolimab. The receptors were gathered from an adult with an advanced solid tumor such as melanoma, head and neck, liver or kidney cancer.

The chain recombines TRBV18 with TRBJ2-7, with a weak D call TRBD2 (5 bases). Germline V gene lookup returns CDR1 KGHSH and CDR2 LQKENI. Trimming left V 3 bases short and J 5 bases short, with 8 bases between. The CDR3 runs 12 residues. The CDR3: CASSPRGHEQYF. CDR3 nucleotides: TGTGCCAGCTCACCCCGGGGTCACGAGCAGTACTTC.

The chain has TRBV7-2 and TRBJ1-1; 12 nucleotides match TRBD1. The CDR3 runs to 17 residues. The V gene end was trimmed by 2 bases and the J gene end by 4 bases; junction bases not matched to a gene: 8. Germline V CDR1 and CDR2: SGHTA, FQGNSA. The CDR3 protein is CASSLKAPGQGATEAFF. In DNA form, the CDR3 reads TGTGCCAGCAGCTTAAAGGCCCCGGGACAGGGGGCCACTGAAGCTTTCTTT.

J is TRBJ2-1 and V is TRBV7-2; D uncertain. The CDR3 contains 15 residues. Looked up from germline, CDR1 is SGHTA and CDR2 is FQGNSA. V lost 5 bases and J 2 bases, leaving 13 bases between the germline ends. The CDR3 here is CASSPDLNTYNEQFF. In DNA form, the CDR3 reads TGTGCCAGCAGCCCTGACCTCAACACCTACAATGAGCAGTTCTTC.

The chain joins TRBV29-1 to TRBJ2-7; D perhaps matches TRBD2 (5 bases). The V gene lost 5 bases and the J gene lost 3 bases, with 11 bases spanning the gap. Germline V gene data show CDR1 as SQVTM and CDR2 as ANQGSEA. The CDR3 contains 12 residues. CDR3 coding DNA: TGCAGCGTTCTAGTTGGAGGCTACGAGCAGTACTTC. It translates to CSVLVGGYEQYF.

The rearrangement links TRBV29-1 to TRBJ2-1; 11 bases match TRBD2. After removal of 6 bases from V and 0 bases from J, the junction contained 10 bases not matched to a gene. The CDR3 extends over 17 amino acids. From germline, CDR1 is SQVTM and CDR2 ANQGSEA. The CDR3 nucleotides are TGCAGCGTCCGACTAGCGGGATCCCATAGCTCCTACAATGAGCAGTTCTTC. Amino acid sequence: CSVRLAGSHSSYNEQFF.

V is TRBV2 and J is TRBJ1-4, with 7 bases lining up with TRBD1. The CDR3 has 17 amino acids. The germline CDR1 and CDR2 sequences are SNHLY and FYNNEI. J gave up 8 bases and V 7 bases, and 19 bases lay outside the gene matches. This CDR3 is CASKVSGQSNVREKLFF. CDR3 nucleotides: TGTGCCAGCAAGGTTTCGGGACAGTCTAACGTCAGGGAAAAACTGTTTTTT.

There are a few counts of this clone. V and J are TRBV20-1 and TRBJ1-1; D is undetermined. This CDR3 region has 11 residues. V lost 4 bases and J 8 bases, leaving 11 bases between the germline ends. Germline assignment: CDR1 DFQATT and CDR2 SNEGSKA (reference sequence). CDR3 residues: CSANRGREAFF. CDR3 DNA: TGCAGTGCTAATCGAGGAAGGGAAGCTTTCTTT.

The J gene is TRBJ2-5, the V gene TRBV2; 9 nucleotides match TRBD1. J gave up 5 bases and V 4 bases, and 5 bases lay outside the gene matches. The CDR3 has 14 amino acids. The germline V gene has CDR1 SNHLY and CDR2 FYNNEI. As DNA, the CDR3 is TGTGCCAGCAGTGTGGACAGGGGCCGGGAGACCCAGTACTTC. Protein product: CASSVDRGRETQYF.

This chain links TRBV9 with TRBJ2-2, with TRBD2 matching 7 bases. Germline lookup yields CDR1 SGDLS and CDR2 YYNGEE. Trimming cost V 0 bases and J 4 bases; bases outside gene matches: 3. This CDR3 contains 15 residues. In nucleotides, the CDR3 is TGTGCCAGCAGCGTAGAGGGAGGGCGCACCGGGGAGCTGTTTTTT. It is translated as CASSVEGGRTGELFF.

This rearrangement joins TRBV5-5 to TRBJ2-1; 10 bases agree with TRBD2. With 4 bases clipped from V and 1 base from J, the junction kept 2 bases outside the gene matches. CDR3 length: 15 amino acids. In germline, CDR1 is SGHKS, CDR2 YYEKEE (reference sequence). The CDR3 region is CASSPSGSSYNEQFF. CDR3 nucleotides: TGTGCCAGCAGCCCTAGCGGGAGTTCCTACAATGAGCAGTTCTTC.

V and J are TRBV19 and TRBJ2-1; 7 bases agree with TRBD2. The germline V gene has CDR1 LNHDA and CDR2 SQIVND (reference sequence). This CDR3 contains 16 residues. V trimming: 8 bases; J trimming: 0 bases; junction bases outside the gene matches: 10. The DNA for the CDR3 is TGTGCCAGTTCCCCGGGGGGACTACGCTCCTACAATGAGCAGTTCTTC. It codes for CASSPGGLRSYNEQFF.